This is a list of T cell receptor beta chains from one sample in a study of blood T cell repertoires in COVID-19. Sequenced by immunoSEQ multiplex PCR; TCRdb stores in-frame clones only, minus some. The sample includes just over 60,000 clones, around 85% of them seen just once. Material: peripheral blood. These receptor sequences come from a man in his sixties with acute or convalescent COVID-19. CDR3s include the opening cysteine and the closing phenylalanine or tryptophan. A D gene is named only where the DNA matches it firmly. Where a row states a size, it is once, few, many or the class of an expanded clone; other rows omit it.

V gene	D gene	J gene	clone size	CDR3 DNA	CDR3 protein
TRBV2	TRBD1	TRBJ2-7	.	TGTGCCAGCATGGGACAGGGATTGCTCTACGAGCAGTACTTC	CASMGQGLLYEQYF
TRBV5-6	.	TRBJ1-3	.	TGTGCCAGCAGCTTGGTCGGCTTCGGGGACTCTGGAAACACCATATATTTT	CASSLVGFGDSGNTIYF
TRBV3-1/TRBV3-2	.	TRBJ1-2	.	TGTGCCAGCAGCCAACGCCCGGGAAACAACTATGGCTACACCTTC	CASSQRPGNNYGYTF
TRBV23-1	.	TRBJ2-3	.	TGCGCCAGCAGTCAACGGGCTAGGGGAGGCGCAGATACGCAGTATTTT	CASSQRARGGADTQYF
TRBV11-3	TRBD1	TRBJ1-4	.	TGTGCCAGCAGCTCGACAGGGGATGATGAAAAACTGTTTTTT	CASSSTGDDEKLFF
TRBV28	TRBD2	TRBJ2-7	.	TGTGCCAGCCGAGGACTAGCGGGAAAGAAGGGGCAGTACTTC	CASRGLAGKKGQYF
TRBV23-1	.	TRBJ2-7	.	TGCGCCAGCAGTCAAGTCCCCTTAGTAAGGAGCTCCTACGAGCAGTACTTC	CASSQVPLVRSSYEQYF
TRBV21-1	.	TRBJ2-2	.	TGTGCCAGCAGTTCACTCCGGGTCAAGGGGGCCGGGGAGCTGTTTTTT	CASSSLRVKGAGELFF
TRBV7-2	.	TRBJ2-2	few	TGTGCCAGCAGCCCAGGGGGGTCTACCGGGGAGCTGTTTTTT	CASSPGGSTGELFF
TRBV28	.	TRBJ2-7	.	TGTGCCAGCAGCCCGGGACTCTACGAGCAGTACTTC	CASSPGLYEQYF
TRBV24-1	TRBD1	TRBJ2-3	.	TGTGCCACCAGTGTCGGGACAGGGACATGGAGCACAGATACGCAGTATTTT	CATSVGTGTWSTDTQYF
TRBV5-4	.	TRBJ2-3	.	TGTGCCAGCAGCTTTCTATCGGGCACAGATACGCAGTATTTT	CASSFLSGTDTQYF
TRBV3-1/TRBV3-2	TRBD2	TRBJ2-3	.	TGTGCCAGCAGCGTCCTAGCGGGAGGGGCAGATACGCAGTATTTT	CASSVLAGGADTQYF
TRBV9	.	TRBJ1-1	.	TGTGCCAGCAGCGTAGGCCTTGCAGGTTGGTCAAACACTGAAGCTTTCTTT	CASSVGLAGWSNTEAFF
TRBV27	TRBD2	TRBJ2-7	.	TGTGCCAGCAGTTTAAACCCAACTAGCGGGGCAGCCTACGAGCAGTACTTC	CASSLNPTSGAAYEQYF
TRBV19	TRBD1	TRBJ2-6	.	TGTGCCAGTATTAGGACAGGGGGCGCCGGGGCCAACGTCCTGACTTTC	CASIRTGGAGANVLTF
TRBV20-1	TRBD2	TRBJ2-1	once	TGCAGTGCTAGTAAGCGGGGGCCCTACAATGAGCAGTTCTTC	CSASKRGPYNEQFF
TRBV29-1	.	TRBJ1-6	.	TGCAGCGTTCGTACAGCCTATAATTCACCCCTCCACTTT	CSVRTAYNSPLHF
TRBV25-1	.	TRBJ2-3	.	TGTGCCAGCAGTGGCTCGACCCGGGCAGATACGCAGTATTTT	CASSGSTRADTQYF
TRBV5-5	.	TRBJ2-3	once	TGTGCCAGCAGCACACCCCCGCGGGCAGATACGCAGTATTTT	CASSTPPRADTQYF
TRBV5-1	.	TRBJ1-5	.	TGCGCCAGCAGCTTGAACCGGAGATCGAATAGCAATCAGCCCCAGCATTTT	CASSLNRRSNSNQPQHF
TRBV4-3	TRBD1	TRBJ2-3	.	TGCGCCAGCAGCCAAGATCATGGGGGACAGTTTAGCGTCACAGATACGCAGTATTTT	CASSQDHGGQFSVTDTQYF
TRBV18	.	TRBJ1-4	.	TGTGCCAGCTCACCACGTTCACAGAGAGCAACTAATGAAAAACTGTTTTTT	CASSPRSQRATNEKLFF
TRBV7-8	.	TRBJ1-4	.	TGTGCCAGCAGCTTATTGGGGAGAGCTAATGAAAAACTGTTTTTT	CASSLLGRANEKLFF
TRBV5-1	.	TRBJ1-2	.	TGCGCCAGCAGCAGCGTTTCTGGGTATGGCTACACCTTC	CASSSVSGYGYTF
TRBV9	TRBD1	TRBJ2-7	.	TGTGCCAGCAGCGTAGATGCGGCACAGGGGGCATACGAGCAGTACTTC	CASSVDAAQGAYEQYF
TRBV6-5	.	TRBJ1-4	.	TGTGCCAGCAGCCAGGATGACGAGAATGAAAAACTGTTTTTT	CASSQDDENEKLFF